The clone carrying this TCR beta chain was recorded a few times. Its antigen is not known. This specimen belongs to a study of T cells in Graves' hyperthyroidism and ophthalmopathy. The CDR3 is 14 amino acids. Per germline, CDR1 SGHAT and CDR2 FQNNGV. The V gene lost 1 base and the J gene lost 5 bases, with 11 bases spanning the gap. In patients aged 18 to 65, hyperthyroidism was newly diagnosed, with duration under 2 months. Overall study findings and caveats: Researchers found most expanded thyroid clonotypes above 0.001 in blood as well. Progression to ophthalmopathy was predicted a median of approximately seven months early.

Amplified TCR beta CDR3 regions derived from RNA transcripts. A first-round RT-PCR of the TCR CDR3 used the HTBI primer set. From the multiplex PCR reads, TCRdb called clonotypes with MiXCR, one entry per CDR3 protein. Altogether 350,000 to 500,000 distinct CDR3 sequences are present, roughly 15% being singletons, with the ten largest covering approximately 5.8%. Sequenced sample: blood. The chain joins TRBV11-2 to TRBJ1-1; D not certain. The source is a woman aged 18-29 years with Graves' hyperthyroidism. This chain's CDR3 is CASSLGVQGTEAFF. The CDR3 DNA is TGTGCCAGCAGCTTAGGAGTTCAAGGGACTGAAGCTTTCTTT.